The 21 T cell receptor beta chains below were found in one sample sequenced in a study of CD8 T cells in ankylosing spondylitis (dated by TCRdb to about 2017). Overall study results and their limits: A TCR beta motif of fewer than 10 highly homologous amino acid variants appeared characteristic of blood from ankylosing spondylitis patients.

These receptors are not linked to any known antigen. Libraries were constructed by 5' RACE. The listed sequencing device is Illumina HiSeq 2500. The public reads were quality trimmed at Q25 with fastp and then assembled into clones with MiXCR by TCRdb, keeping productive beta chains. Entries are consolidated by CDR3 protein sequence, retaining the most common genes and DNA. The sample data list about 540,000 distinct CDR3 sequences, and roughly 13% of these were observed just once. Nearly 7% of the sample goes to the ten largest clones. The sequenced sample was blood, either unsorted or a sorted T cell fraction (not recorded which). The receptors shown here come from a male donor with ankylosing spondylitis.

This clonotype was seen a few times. In DNA, the CDR3 is TGTGCCAGCAGCCCTCAAGGGCACATCTACAATGAGCAGTTCTTC. Its translation is CASSPQGHIYNEQFF. The genes are TRBV2 and TRBJ2-1, with D unclear. The CDR3 has 15 amino acids. Germline loops: CDR1 SNHLY, CDR2 FYNNEI. Trimming cost V 6 bases and J 3 bases, with 15 bases left between them.

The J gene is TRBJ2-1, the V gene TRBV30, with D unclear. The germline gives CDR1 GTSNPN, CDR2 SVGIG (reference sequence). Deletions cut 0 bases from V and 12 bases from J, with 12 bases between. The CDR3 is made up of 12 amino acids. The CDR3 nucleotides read TGTGCCTGGAGTGTAGATATGATGAGGCAGTTCTTC. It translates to CAWSVDMMRQFF.

CDR3 sequence reads: CASSLGQGGATEAFF. The CDR3 DNA reads TGTGCCAGCAGTTTGGGACAGGGGGGGGCCACTGAAGCTTTCTTT. The chain uses TRBV12-3 or TRBV12-4 and TRBJ1-1; 11 bases are shared with TRBD1. Unmatched junction bases numbered 4, after V lost 3 bases and J lost 4 bases. The CDR3 length is 15 residues.

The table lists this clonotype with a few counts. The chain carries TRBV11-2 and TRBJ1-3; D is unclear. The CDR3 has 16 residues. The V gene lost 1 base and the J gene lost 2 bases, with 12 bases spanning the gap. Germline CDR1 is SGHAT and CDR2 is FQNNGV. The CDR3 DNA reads TGTGCCAGCAGCTTAGGGTCTCCGGGCACTGGAAACACCATATATTTT. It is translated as CASSLGSPGTGNTIYF.

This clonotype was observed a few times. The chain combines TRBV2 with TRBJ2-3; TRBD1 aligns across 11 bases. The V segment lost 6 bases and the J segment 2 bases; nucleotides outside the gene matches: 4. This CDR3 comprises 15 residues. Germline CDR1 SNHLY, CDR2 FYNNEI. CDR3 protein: CASSGQGAFTDTQYF. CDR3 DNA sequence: TGTGCCAGCAGCGGACAGGGGGCTTTCACAGATACGCAGTATTTT.

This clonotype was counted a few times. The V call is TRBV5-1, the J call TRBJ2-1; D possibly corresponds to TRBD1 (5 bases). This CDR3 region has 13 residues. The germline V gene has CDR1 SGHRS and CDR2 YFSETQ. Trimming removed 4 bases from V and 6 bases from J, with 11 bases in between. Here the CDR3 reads CASSLLTVNEQFF. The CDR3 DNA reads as TGCGCCAGCAGCCTCCTGACAGTCAATGAGCAGTTCTTC.

The CDR3 DNA reads as TGCAGCGCCTCTTTCATCGGAAGTAGAGGCTACACCTTC. This sequence encodes CSASFIGSRGYTF. The gene calls are TRBV29-1 and TRBJ1-2; no clear D. V lost 7 bases and J 8 bases, leaving 20 bases between the germline ends. The germline gives CDR1 SQVTM, CDR2 ANQGSEA. The length of the CDR3 is 13 residues.

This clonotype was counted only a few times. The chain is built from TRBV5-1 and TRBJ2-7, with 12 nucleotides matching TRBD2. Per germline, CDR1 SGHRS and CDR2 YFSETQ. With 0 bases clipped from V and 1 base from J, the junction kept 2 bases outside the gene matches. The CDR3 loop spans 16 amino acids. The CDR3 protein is CASSLGLAGESYEQYF. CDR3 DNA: TGCGCCAGCAGCTTGGGACTAGCGGGAGAATCCTACGAGCAGTACTTC.

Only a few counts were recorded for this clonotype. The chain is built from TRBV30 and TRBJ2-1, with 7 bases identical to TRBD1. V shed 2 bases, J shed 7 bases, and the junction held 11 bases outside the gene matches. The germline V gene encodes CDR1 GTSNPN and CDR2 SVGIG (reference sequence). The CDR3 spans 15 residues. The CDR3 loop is CAWSQGQGVLNEQFF. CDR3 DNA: TGTGCCTGGAGTCAGGGGCAGGGGGTTTTGAATGAGCAGTTCTTC.

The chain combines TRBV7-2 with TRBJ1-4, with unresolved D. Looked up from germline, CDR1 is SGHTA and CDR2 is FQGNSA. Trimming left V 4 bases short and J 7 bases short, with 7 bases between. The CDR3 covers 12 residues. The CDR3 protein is CASSSGREKLFF. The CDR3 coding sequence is TGTGCCAGCAGCTCGGGTCGTGAAAAACTGTTTTTT.

The CDR3 here is CASSLPSGRAREDTQYF. CDR3 sequence (DNA): TGCGCCAGCAGCTTGCCTAGCGGGAGGGCCAGGGAAGATACGCAGTATTTT. V usage is TRBV5-1 and J usage is TRBJ2-3; 12 nucleotides match TRBD2. CDR1 and CDR2 (germline): SGHRS, YFSETQ. This CDR3 comprises 17 residues. The trim removed 1 base at V and 5 bases at J, leaving 8 bases unmatched.

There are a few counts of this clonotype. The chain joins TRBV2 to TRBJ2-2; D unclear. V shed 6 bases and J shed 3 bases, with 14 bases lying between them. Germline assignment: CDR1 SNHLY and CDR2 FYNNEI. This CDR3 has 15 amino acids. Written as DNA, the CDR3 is TGTGCCAGCAGGGTCTCTAGGGCGGACACCGGGGAGCTGTTTTTT. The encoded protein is CASRVSRADTGELFF.

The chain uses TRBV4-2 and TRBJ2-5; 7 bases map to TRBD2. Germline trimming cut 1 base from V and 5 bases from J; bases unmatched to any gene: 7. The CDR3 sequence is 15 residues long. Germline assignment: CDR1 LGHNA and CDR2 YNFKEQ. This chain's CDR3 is CASSQGRESGETQYF. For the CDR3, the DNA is TGTGCCAGCAGCCAAGGGCGGGAGTCGGGGGAGACCCAGTACTTC.

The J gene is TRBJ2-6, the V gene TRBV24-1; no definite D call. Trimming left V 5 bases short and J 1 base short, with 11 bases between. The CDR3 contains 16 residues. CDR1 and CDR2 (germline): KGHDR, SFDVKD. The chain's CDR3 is CATSVLTRSGANVLTF. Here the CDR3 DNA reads TGTGCCACCAGTGTCCTAACAAGGTCTGGGGCCAACGTCCTGACTTTC.

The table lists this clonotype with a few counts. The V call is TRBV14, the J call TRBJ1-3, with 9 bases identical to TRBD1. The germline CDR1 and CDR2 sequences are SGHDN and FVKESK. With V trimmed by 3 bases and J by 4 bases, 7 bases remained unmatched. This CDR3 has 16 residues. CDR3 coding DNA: TGTGCCAGCAGCCAGCCTCGGGACAGGGAGGGAAACACCATATATTTT. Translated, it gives CASSQPRDREGNTIYF.

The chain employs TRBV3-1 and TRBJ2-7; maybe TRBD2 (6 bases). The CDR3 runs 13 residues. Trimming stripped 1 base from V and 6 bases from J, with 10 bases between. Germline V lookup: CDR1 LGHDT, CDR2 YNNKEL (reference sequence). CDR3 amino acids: CASSQVRAGEQYF. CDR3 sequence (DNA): TGTGCCAGCAGCCAAGTTCGAGCGGGCGAGCAGTACTTC.

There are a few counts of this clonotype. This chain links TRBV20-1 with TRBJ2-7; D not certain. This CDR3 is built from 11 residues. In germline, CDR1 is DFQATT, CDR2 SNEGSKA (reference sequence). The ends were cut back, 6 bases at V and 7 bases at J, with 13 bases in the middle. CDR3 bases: TGCAGTGCCCCCACAGTTGTGGAGCAGTACTTC. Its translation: CSAPTVVEQYF.

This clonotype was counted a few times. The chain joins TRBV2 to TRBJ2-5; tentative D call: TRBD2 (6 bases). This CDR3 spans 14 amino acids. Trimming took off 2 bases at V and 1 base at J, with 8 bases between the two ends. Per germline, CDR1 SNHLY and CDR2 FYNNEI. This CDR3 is CASSERESQETQYF. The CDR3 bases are TGTGCCAGCAGTGAACGGGAGTCCCAAGAGACCCAGTACTTC.

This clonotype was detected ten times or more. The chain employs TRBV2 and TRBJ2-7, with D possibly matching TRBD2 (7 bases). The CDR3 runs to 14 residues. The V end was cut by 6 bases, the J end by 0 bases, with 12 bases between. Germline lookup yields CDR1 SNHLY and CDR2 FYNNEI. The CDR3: CASRAGEGSYEQYV. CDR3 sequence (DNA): TGTGCCAGCAGGGCAGGGGAGGGCTCCTACGAGCAGTACGTC.

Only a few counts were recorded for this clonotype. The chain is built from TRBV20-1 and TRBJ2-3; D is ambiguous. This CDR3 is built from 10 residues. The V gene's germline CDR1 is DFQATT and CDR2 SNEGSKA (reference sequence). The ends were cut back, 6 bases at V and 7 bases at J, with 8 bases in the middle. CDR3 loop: CSAAINTQYF. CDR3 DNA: TGCAGTGCCGCTATAAATACGCAGTATTTT.

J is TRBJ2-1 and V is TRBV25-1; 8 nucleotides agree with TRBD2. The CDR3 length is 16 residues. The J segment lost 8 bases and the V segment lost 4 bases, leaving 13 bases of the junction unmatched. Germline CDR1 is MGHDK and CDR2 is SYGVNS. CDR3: CASSGSLWSGSHEQFF. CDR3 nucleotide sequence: TGTGCCAGCAGTGGGTCCCTTTGGAGCGGGAGCCATGAGCAGTTCTTC.